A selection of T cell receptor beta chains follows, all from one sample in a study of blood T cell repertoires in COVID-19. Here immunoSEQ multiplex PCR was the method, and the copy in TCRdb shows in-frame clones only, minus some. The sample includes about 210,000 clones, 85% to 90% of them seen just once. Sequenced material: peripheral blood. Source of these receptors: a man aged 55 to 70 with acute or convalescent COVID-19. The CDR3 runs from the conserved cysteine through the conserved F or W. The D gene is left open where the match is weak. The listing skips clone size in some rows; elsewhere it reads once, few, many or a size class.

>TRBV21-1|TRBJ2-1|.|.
.
CASNSVGQGARDPRCDEQFF
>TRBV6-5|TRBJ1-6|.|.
TGTGCCAGCAGTAGAGATAATAATTCACCCCTCCACTTT
CASSRDNNSPLHF
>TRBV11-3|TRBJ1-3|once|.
TGTGCCAGCAGCTTCGACTCGAGCTCTGGAAACACCATATATTTT
CASSFDSSSGNTIYF
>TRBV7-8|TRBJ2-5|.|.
TGTGCCAGCAGCCCAACCCACAGGGACCAGACCCAGTACTTC
CASSPTHRDQTQYF
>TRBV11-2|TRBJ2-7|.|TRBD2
TGTGCCAGCAGCCCTGCAGCGGGGGCCTACGAGCAGTACTTC
CASSPAAGAYEQYF
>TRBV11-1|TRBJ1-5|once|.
TGTGCCAGCAGCTTAGATCTCAATCAGCCCCAGCATTTT
CASSLDLNQPQHF
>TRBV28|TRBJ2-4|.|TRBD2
TGTGCCAGCAGTCCGTCTAGCGGGGGAATCCAGTACTTC
CASSPSSGGIQYF
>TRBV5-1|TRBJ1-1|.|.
TGCGCCAGCAGCTTGGGCCCAGGCAGGGACACTGAAGCTTTCTTT
CASSLGPGRDTEAFF
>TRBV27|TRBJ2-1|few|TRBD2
TGTGCCAGCAGTTCTAGCGGGGCACGGCGGGGATACAATGAGCAGTTCTTC
CASSSSGARRGYNEQFF
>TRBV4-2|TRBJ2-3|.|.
TGTGCCAGCAGCCAAGTCGGTCAGGGCACAGATACGCAGTATTTT
CASSQVGQGTDTQYF
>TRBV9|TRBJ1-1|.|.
TGTGCCAGCAGCGTTGGGACAAGCGGATTTATGAACACTGAAGCTTTCTTT
CASSVGTSGFMNTEAFF
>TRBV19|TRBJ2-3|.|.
TGTGCCAGTAGTTTTGGCCCTAGCACAGATACGCAGTATTTT
CASSFGPSTDTQYF
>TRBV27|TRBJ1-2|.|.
TGTGCCAGCAGTTTATCCCTGGCGGGGGGTGGCTATGGCTACACCTTC
CASSLSLAGGGYGYTF
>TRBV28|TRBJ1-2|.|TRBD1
TGTGCCAGCAGTCCCCGCGGGACAGGGGGTAACTATGGCTACACCTTC
CASSPRGTGGNYGYTF
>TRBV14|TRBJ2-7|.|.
TGTGCCAGCAGCCAAGGTATTGGACTCTACGAGCAGTACTTC
CASSQGIGLYEQYF
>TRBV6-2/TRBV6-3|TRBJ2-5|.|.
TGTGCCAGCAGTTACCAACGGCGGGGGCGAGAGACCCAGTACTTC
CASSYQRRGRETQYF
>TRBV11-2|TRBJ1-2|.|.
TGTGCCAGCAGCTTAGGCCTCAGGGATAACAACTATGGCTACACCTTC
CASSLGLRDNNYGYTF
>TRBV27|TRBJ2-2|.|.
TGTGCCAGCAGTTTGGGGGGGCGCTACACCGGGGAGCTGTTTTTT
CASSLGGRYTGELFF
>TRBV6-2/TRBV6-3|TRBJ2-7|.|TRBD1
TGTGCCAGCAGTTGGACAGGGGGTGGTTACGAGCAGTACTTC
CASSWTGGGYEQYF
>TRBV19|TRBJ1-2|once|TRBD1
TGTGCCAGTAGTACGGGACAGGGGATAAGGGGCTACACCTTC
CASSTGQGIRGYTF
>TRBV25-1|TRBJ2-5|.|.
TGTGCCAGCAGTGACAGGGGTGGTAGAGAGACCCAGTACTTC
CASSDRGGRETQYF
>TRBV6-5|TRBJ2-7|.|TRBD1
TGTGCCAGCAGTTACTCGAGGGACAGTGGCTACGAGCAGTACTTC
CASSYSRDSGYEQYF
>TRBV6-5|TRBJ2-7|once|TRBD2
TGTGCCAGCAGTAATAGCGGGGGTGGCTACGAGCAGTACTTC
CASSNSGGGYEQYF
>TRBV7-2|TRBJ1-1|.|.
TGTGCCAGCAGCCCCTGGGGGGGGACCGGTCCAGGAGCTTTCTTT
CASSPWGGTGPGAFF
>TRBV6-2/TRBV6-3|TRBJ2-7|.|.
TGTGCCAGCAGTTACCTGACTACCGGCACTTACTACGAGCAGTACTTC
CASSYLTTGTYYEQYF
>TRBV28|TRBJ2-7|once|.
TGTGCCAGCAGTTCCCAGACAGGAGTTAGGGACTTC
CASSSQTGVRDF
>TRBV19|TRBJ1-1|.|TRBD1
TGTGCCAGTAGTAGACAGGGTTCCACTGAAGCTTTCTTT
CASSRQGSTEAFF
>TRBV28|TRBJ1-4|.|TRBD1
TGTGCCAGCAGGCAGGGGGCAGCTAATGAAAAACTGTTTTTT
CASRQGAANEKLFF
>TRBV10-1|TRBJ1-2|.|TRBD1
TGCGCCCAACAGGGGACAGGGACCCTAAGGGGCTACACCTTC
CAQQGTGTLRGYTF
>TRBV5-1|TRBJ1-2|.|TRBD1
TGCGCCAGCAGCTTAGAACAGGGGTCGGGCGGCTACACCTTC
CASSLEQGSGGYTF